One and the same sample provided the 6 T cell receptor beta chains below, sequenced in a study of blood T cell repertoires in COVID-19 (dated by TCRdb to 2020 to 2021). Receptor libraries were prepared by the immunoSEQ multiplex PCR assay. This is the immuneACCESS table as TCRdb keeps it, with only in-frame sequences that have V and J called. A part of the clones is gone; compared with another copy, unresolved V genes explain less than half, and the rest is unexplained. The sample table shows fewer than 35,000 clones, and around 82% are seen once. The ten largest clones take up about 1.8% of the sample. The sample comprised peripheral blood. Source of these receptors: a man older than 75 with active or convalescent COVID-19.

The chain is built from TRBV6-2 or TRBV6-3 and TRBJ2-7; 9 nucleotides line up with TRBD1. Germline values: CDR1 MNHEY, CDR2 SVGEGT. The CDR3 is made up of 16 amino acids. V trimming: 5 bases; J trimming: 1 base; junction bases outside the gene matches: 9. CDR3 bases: TGTGCCAGCAGTAGGGACAGGGCAAAGAATTCCTACGAGCAGTACTTC. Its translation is CASSRDRAKNSYEQYF.

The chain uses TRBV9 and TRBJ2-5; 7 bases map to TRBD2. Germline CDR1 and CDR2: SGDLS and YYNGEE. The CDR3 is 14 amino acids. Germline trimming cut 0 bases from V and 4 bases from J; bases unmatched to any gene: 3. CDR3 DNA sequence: TGTGCCAGCAGCGTAGGTTTAGCGGGAGAGACCCAGTACTTC. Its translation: CASSVGLAGETQYF.

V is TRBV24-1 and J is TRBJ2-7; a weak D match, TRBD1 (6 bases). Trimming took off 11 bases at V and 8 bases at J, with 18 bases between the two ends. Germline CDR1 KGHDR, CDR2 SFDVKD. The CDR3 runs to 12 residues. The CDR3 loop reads CAITRTGGKQYF. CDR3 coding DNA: TGTGCCATTACACGGACTGGGGGCAAGCAGTACTTC.

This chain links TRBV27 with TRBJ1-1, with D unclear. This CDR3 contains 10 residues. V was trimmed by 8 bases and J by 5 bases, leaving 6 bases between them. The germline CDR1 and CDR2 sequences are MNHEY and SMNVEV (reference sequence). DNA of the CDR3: TGTGCCAGCGGGGAGACTGAAGCTTTCTTT. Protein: CASGETEAFF.

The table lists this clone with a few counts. The CDR3 coding sequence is TGCGCCAGCAGCTTGGCAGGGCCTGAAGGCTACACCTTC. This codes for CASSLAGPEGYTF. The genes are TRBV5-1 and TRBJ1-2, with D possibly matching TRBD1 (5 bases). The CDR3 has 13 residues. Between the trimmed V and J ends, which lost 0 bases and 8 bases, there was a span of 11 bases. CDR1 and CDR2 (germline): SGHRS, YFSETQ.

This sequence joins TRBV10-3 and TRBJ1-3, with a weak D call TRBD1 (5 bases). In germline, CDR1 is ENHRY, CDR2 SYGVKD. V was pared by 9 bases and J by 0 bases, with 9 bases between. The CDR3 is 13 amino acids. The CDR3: CAIRQPSGNTIYF. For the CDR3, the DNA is TGTGCCATTCGACAGCCCTCTGGAAACACCATATATTTT.